The 2 T cell receptor beta chains below were found in one sample sequenced in a study of cytomegalovirus exposure and HLA in healthy donors. Primers included in the PCR were 60 Vbeta and 13 Jbeta primers. Profiled with immunoSEQ multiplex PCR; TCRdb holds only in-frame clones, not every one. This repertoire includes some 62,000 clones. The sequencing input was PBMCs. The source is a man aged 25-45 years in good health and CMV-seropositive.

Note on this clone: At one boundary the junction diverges from the germline segment, which might be a read error. This chain links TRBV11-2 with TRBJ2-1; 9 nucleotides agree with TRBD1. CDR1 and CDR2 from the germline V gene are SGHAT and FQNNGV. CDR3 length: 15 amino acids. For the CDR3, the DNA is TGTGCCAGCAGCTTAGGGGACAGGGCCTACGATGAGCAGTTCTTC. Translation gives CASSLGDRAYDEQFF.

The chain employs TRBV5-6 and TRBJ1-2, with D hard to call. Germline CDR1 reads SGHDT; CDR2 reads YYEEEE. The CDR3 extends over 15 amino acids. The V end lost 0 bases, the J end lost 1 base, and 10 bases lay between the germline ends. DNA for the CDR3: TGTGCCAGCAGCTTGGGAAACAGCTATAACTATGGCTACACCTTC. The encoded protein is CASSLGNSYNYGYTF.